These 21 T cell receptor beta chains came from one sample sequenced in a study of T cell responses to AZD1222 COVID-19 vaccine. Produced via immunoSEQ multiplex PCR; TCRdb's table is partial and in-frame only. This repertoire shows about 120,000 clones, approximately 84% found once; its top ten account for 9.8%. The specimen comprised peripheral blood, sampled on day 0 of AZD1222 vaccination. The receptors come from an adult in good health.

The chain uses TRBV4-3 and TRBJ2-7; 9 nucleotides match TRBD1. Per germline, CDR1 LGHNA and CDR2 YSLEER. This CDR3 is 15 amino acids long. Trimming at V came to 5 bases and at J to 5 bases, leaving 10 bases not matched to a gene. The CDR3 bases are TGCGCCAGCAGCTACGACAGGGGGGGAATGGACGAGCAGTACTTC. Amino acid sequence: CASSYDRGGMDEQYF.

This chain links TRBV4-2 with TRBJ2-5, with 12 bases that match TRBD1. V was pared by 4 bases and J by 4 bases, with 7 bases of the junction left unmatched. The CDR3 spans 16 residues. The germline V gene encodes CDR1 LGHNA and CDR2 YNFKEQ. The CDR3 DNA reads TGTGCCAGCAGCCTCGGGACAGGGGGCGCGATAGAGACCCAGTACTTC. This encodes CASSLGTGGAIETQYF.

The CDR3 nucleotides read TGTGCCAGCAGCTCAAGGGGGGAAAAACTGTTTTTT. It encodes CASSSRGEKLFF. The chain has TRBV11-2 and TRBJ1-4; D is possibly TRBD1 (6 bases). CDR3 length: 12 amino acids. Germline CDR1 reads SGHAT; CDR2 reads FQNNGV. V gave up 4 bases and J gave up 8 bases, with 8 bases separating them.

This chain connects TRBV9 to TRBJ1-2; 7 nucleotides line up with TRBD1. The CDR3 spans 14 residues. The ends lost 3 bases at V and 4 bases at J; junction bases unmatched: 6. Germline V lookup: CDR1 SGDLS, CDR2 YYNGEE. The CDR3 nucleotides read TGTGCCAGCAGCGCTCGGGACAGCTTCTATGGCTACACCTTC. Encoded protein: CASSARDSFYGYTF.

The rearrangement uses TRBV5-1 and TRBJ2-5; D possibly uses TRBD1 or TRBD2 (5 bases each). Germline V lookup: CDR1 SGHRS, CDR2 YFSETQ. The ends were cut back, 3 bases at V and 4 bases at J, with 16 bases in the middle. The CDR3 consists of 15 residues. The DNA for the CDR3 is TGCGCCAGCAGCTACCACTCTGGTGGGGGAGAGACCCAGTACTTC. Encoded protein: CASSYHSGGGETQYF.

This clone was seen only once. In nucleotides, the CDR3 is TGTGCCAGCAGCGTTGAGGGATTGAACACTGAAGCTTTCTTT. This codes for CASSVEGLNTEAFF. The chain recombines TRBV9 with TRBJ1-1; D ambiguous. Per the germline V gene, CDR1 is SGDLS and CDR2 is YYNGEE. V was pared by 2 bases and J by 0 bases, with 8 bases between. This CDR3 is built from 14 residues. Together with reference TRBV9 and TRBJ1-1, the CDR3 gives the full variable domain: DSGVTQTPKHLITATGQRVTLRCSPRSGDLSVYWYQQSLDQGLQFLIQYYNGEERAKGNILERFSAQQFPDLHSELNLSSLELGDSALYFCASSVEGLNTEAFFGQGTRLTVV.

J is TRBJ2-4 and V is TRBV5-6, with TRBD2 matching over 14 bases. V shed 5 bases and J 0 bases; nucleotides not matched to a gene: 7. Germline CDR1 SGHDT, CDR2 YYEEEE. The CDR3 is made up of 18 amino acids. The CDR3 sequence is CASSSGLAGGLAKNIQYF. CDR3 nucleotide sequence: TGTGCCAGCAGTAGCGGACTAGCGGGGGGTCTAGCCAAAAACATTCAGTACTTC.

The chain couples TRBV18 to TRBJ2-3; no definite D call. CDR3 length equals 14 residues. The V end lost 4 bases, the J end lost 3 bases, and 11 bases lay between the germline ends. The germline gives CDR1 KGHSH, CDR2 LQKENI. This CDR3 reads CASSQRIVTDTQYF. As DNA, the CDR3 is TGTGCCAGCTCACAGCGCATCGTGACAGATACGCAGTATTTT.

J is TRBJ2-1 and V is TRBV2; TRBD2 matches 14 bases. V lost 5 bases, J lost 7 bases, and 4 bases stayed unmatched. The CDR3 totals 15 residues. Germline V lookup: CDR1 SNHLY, CDR2 FYNNEI. The CDR3 spells CASSLGLAGGNEQFF. In nucleotides, the CDR3 is TGTGCCAGCAGTCTCGGACTAGCGGGGGGTAATGAGCAGTTCTTC.

This rearrangement joins TRBV9 to TRBJ2-3; 10 nucleotides agree with TRBD2. Germline CDR1 reads SGDLS; CDR2 reads YYNGEE. This CDR3 spans 15 amino acids. Trimming at V came to 7 bases and at J to 4 bases, leaving 9 bases not matched to a gene. In DNA, the CDR3 is TGTGCCAGCGGTCCGCTAGCGGGGGACTCAGATACGCAGTATTTT. Amino acids: CASGPLAGDSDTQYF. The whole variable domain, remainder taken from reference TRBV9 and TRBJ2-3, is DSGVTQTPKHLITATGQRVTLRCSPRSGDLSVYWYQQSLDQGLQFLIQYYNGEERAKGNILERFSAQQFPDLHSELNLSSLELGDSALYFCASGPLAGDSDTQYFGPGTRLTVL.

The chain has TRBV5-1 and TRBJ1-2; the D gene is possibly TRBD1 (5 bases). Germline CDR1 and CDR2: SGHRS and YFSETQ. V lost 2 bases to trimming and J lost 2 bases, with 10 bases between them. The CDR3 runs to 14 residues. CDR3 sequence: CASSLVGDNYGYTF. CDR3 sequence (DNA): TGCGCCAGCAGCTTAGTAGGGGACAACTATGGCTACACCTTC.

The rearrangement joins TRBV15 to TRBJ2-7; D may match TRBD1 or TRBD2 (6 bases each). The V gene lost 6 bases and the J gene lost 6 bases, with 12 bases spanning the gap. The germline V gene encodes CDR1 LNHNV and CDR2 YYDKDF (reference sequence). This CDR3 contains 12 residues. The CDR3 region has the DNA TGTGCCACCAGAGGGGGGATGAGCGAGCAGTACTTC. The encoded protein is CATRGGMSEQYF.

This rearrangement joins TRBV5-1 to TRBJ1-6; TRBD1 matches at 8 bases. After removal of 0 bases from V and 10 bases from J, the junction contained 3 bases not matched to a gene. Germline CDR1 SGHRS, CDR2 YFSETQ. The CDR3 runs to 14 residues. The CDR3 coding sequence is TGCGCCAGCAGCTTGGGACAGGGGCACTCACCCCTCCACTTT. This translates into CASSLGQGHSPLHF.

The CDR3 region is CASTPSGRGHNEQFF. DNA for the CDR3: TGTGCCAGCACCCCTAGCGGGAGGGGGCACAATGAGCAGTTCTTC. J is TRBJ2-1 and V is TRBV7-2; 12 bases agree with TRBD2. The CDR3 covers 15 residues. V gave up 7 bases and J gave up 5 bases; unmatched junction bases: 6. Germline V gene sequence: CDR1 SGHTA, CDR2 FQGNSA.

The V and J genes are TRBV28 and TRBJ1-4, with D perhaps TRBD1 (5 bases). Germline assignment: CDR1 MDHEN and CDR2 SYDVKM. V was clipped by 3 bases and J by 5 bases, with 10 bases between them. There are 14 residues in the CDR3. The CDR3 reads CASSFDSSNEKLFF. In DNA, the CDR3 is TGTGCCAGCAGTTTTGACAGTTCCAATGAAAAACTGTTTTTT.

The chain couples TRBV27 to TRBJ1-6; 9 bases fit TRBD1. The length of the CDR3 is 14 residues. The germline gives CDR1 MNHEY, CDR2 SMNVEV (reference sequence). J gave up 7 bases and V 5 bases, and 3 bases lay outside the gene matches. DNA for the CDR3: TGTGCCAGCAGTCCCGGGACAGGGAATTCACCCCTCCACTTT. Its translation: CASSPGTGNSPLHF.

This clone showed up just once. CDR3: CASSGTGSYEQYF. As DNA, the CDR3 is TGTGCCAGCAGCGGGACAGGCTCCTACGAGCAGTACTTC. The chain has TRBV9 and TRBJ2-7, with 7 bases matching TRBD1. The germline CDR1 and CDR2 sequences are SGDLS and YYNGEE. The CDR3 runs to 13 residues. The junction had 0 bases not matched to a gene; V was cut back by 3 bases and J by 0 bases.

V usage is TRBV6-1 and J usage is TRBJ2-7; 10 bases fit TRBD2. The CDR3 runs 16 residues. Looked up from germline, CDR1 is MNHNS and CDR2 is SASEGT. J was trimmed by 0 bases and V by 1 base; bases with no gene match: 3. The CDR3 bases are TGTGCCAGCAGTGAAGGGGCTAGCGGGAGCTCCTACGAGCAGTACTTC. Translating it yields CASSEGASGSSYEQYF.

The rearrangement uses TRBV23-1 and TRBJ2-7; D possibly matches TRBD1 or TRBD2 (6 bases each). TRBV23-1 falls under the ORF class, with uncertain function. V was pared by 6 bases and J by 10 bases, with 25 bases between. The CDR3 totals 15 residues. The CDR3 nucleotides are TGCGCCAGCAGCCCTTCGAGGGGGGAAGATGGGCTACAGTACTTC. It yields the protein CASSPSRGEDGLQYF.

This clone appeared once. The chain employs TRBV24-1 and TRBJ1-2; the D is unclear. The CDR3 runs 13 residues. The V gene lost 1 base and the J gene lost 8 bases, with 10 bases spanning the gap. Germline CDR1 reads KGHDR; CDR2 reads SFDVKD. In nucleotides, the CDR3 is TGTGCCACCAGTGATTTCGTAGGGTACGGCTACACCTTC. Translated: CATSDFVGYGYTF.

This chain joins TRBV30 and TRBJ2-2; 7 positions agree with TRBD1. J gave up 7 bases and V 8 bases, and 7 bases lay outside the gene matches. Germline-derived CDR1 and CDR2 are GTSNPN and SVGIG (reference sequence). The CDR3 length is 12 residues. CDR3 amino acids: CARLTGVGELFF. CDR3 DNA: TGTGCCCGCTTAACAGGGGTCGGGGAGCTGTTTTTT.